These 7 T cell receptor beta chains share one sample of origin, sequenced in a study of low-dose radiotherapy and immunotherapy resistance in tumors. Time point here: before trial treatment. cDNA synthesis used a TRAV/TRBV-specific primer set for both chains. Over roughly 18 PCR cycles, TCRs were amplified from a constant-region primer and V-primer adapter. TCRdb reanalysed the reads using MiXCR and keeps one entry per CDR3 protein. The sample consists of around 64,000 distinct CDR3 sequences, roughly 29% of them appearing once. The source material was PBMCs, sampled before treatment. All receptors derive from a male donor with rectosigmoid adenocarcinoma.

This rearrangement joins TRBV2 to TRBJ1-1; D uncertain. The CDR3 has 10 residues. CDR1 is SNHLY and CDR2 is FYNNEI in the germline V gene. Deletions cut 8 bases from V and 4 bases from J, with 5 bases between. CDR3: CASGGTEAFF. As DNA, the CDR3 is TGTGCCAGCGGAGGCACTGAAGCTTTCTTT.

This chain links TRBV4-3 with TRBJ2-7, with 9 nucleotides matching TRBD2. The CDR3 contains 15 residues. Looked up from germline, CDR1 is LGHNA and CDR2 is YSLEER. The V and J ends lost 4 bases and 7 bases, in that order; junction bases with no gene match: 11. In nucleotides, the CDR3 is TGCGCCAGCAGCCCCACCTTAGCGGGAGTGCGAGAGCAGTACTTC. It yields the protein CASSPTLAGVREQYF.

This clonotype has at least ten counts. The chain uses TRBV20-1 and TRBJ1-1, with D possibly matching TRBD1 (6 bases). Trimming took off 5 bases at V and 1 base at J, with 20 bases between the two ends. CDR1 is DFQATT and CDR2 is SNEGSKA in the germline V gene (reference sequence). This CDR3 has 16 amino acids. CDR3 DNA: TGCAGTGCTCAACTAGGGGGACGGCAGGGGAACACTGAAGCTTTCTTT. Residues: CSAQLGGRQGNTEAFF.

A word on this clonotype: A single base is all that separates this from a far larger clone, so a read error is likely. V gene TRBV6-4 combines with J gene TRBJ2-7, with D uncertain. Germline V gene data show CDR1 as MRHNA and CDR2 as SNTAGT. This CDR3 contains 13 residues. V dropped 2 bases and J dropped 7 bases, with 12 bases sitting between them. The CDR3 loop is CASSDEVHNEQYF. CDR3 DNA sequence: TGTGCCAGCAGTGACGAGGTCCATAATGAGCAGTACTTC.

Turning to this clonotype: A far larger clone is a single base away, which makes a read error likely. This chain connects TRBV28 to TRBJ2-1; D is perhaps TRBD2 (6 bases). V gave up 8 bases and J gave up 10 bases, with 21 bases separating them. Germline CDR1 and CDR2: MDHEN and SYDVKM. The CDR3 contains 14 residues. Here the CDR3 reads CASLRAGRSYEQFF. In DNA, the CDR3 is TGTGCCAGCCTTCGGGCAGGGAGGTCCTACGAGCAGTTCTTC.

V gene TRBV20-1 combines with J gene TRBJ2-3; D may be TRBD1 (6 bases). The length of the CDR3 is 13 residues. The germline CDR1 and CDR2 sequences are DFQATT and SNEGSKA (reference sequence). V dropped 5 bases and J dropped 3 bases, with 12 bases sitting between them. CDR3 residues: CSAPLQGTDTQYF. The DNA of the CDR3 is TGCAGTGCTCCCCTACAGGGAACAGATACGCAGTATTTT.

The chain is built from TRBV25-1 and TRBJ2-1; 7 nucleotides align to TRBD2. This CDR3 spans 15 amino acids. Germline CDR1 reads MGHDK; CDR2 reads SYGVNS. V dropped 4 bases and J dropped 7; count of bases not matched to a gene: 10. The CDR3 DNA sequence: TGTGCCAGCAGTGGGGGGGGACTGTTGGTAAATGAGCAGTTCTTC. Its protein is CASSGGGLLVNEQFF.